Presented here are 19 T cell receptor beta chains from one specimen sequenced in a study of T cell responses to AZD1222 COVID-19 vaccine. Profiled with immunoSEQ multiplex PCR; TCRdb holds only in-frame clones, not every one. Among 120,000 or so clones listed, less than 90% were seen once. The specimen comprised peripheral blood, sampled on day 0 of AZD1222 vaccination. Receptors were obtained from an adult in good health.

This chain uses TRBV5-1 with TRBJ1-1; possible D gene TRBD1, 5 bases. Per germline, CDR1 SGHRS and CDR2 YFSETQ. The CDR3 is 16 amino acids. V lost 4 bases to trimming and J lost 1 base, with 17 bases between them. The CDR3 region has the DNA TGCGCCAGCAGCCCTCACGAGGGGTCAAGGAACACTGAAGCTTTCTTT. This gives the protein CASSPHEGSRNTEAFF.

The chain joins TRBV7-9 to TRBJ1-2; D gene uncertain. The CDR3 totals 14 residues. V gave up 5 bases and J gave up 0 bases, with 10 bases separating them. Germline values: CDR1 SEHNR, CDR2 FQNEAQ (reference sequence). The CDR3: CASSTRGSNYGYTF. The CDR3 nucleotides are TGTGCCAGCAGCACTAGAGGCTCTAACTATGGCTACACCTTC.

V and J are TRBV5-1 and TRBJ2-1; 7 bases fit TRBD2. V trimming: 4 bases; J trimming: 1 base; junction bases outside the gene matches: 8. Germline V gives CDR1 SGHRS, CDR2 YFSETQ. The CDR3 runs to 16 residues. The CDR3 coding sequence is TGCGCCAGCAGCATGACACCTAGCGGTTCCTACAATGAGCAGTTCTTC. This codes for CASSMTPSGSYNEQFF.

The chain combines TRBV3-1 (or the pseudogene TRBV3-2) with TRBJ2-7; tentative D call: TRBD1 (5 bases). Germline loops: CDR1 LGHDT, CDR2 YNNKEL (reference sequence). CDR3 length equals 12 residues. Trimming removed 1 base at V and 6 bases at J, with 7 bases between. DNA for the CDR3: TGTGCCAGCAGCCAAGCCGACAGCGAGCAGTACTTC. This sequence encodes CASSQADSEQYF.

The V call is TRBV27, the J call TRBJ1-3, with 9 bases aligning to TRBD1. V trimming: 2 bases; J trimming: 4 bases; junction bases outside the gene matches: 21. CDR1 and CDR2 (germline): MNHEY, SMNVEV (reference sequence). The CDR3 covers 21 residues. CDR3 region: CASSLRGKRAGDRVAGNTIYF. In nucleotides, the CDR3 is TGTGCCAGCAGTTTAAGGGGGAAGAGAGCCGGGGACAGGGTGGCAGGAAACACCATATATTTT.

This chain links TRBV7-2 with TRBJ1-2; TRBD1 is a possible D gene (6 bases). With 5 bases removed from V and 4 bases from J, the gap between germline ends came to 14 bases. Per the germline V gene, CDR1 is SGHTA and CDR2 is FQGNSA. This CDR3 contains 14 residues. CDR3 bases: TGTGCCAGCAGCCCCCAGACAGGCGCCTATGGCTACACCTTC. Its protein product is CASSPQTGAYGYTF.

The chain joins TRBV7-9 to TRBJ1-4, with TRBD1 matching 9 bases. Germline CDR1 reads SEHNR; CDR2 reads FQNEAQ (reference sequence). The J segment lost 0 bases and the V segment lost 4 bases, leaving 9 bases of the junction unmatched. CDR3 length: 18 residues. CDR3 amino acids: CASSSPMGQGSTNEKLFF. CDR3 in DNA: TGTGCCAGCAGCTCCCCCATGGGACAGGGTTCAACTAATGAAAAACTGTTTTTT.

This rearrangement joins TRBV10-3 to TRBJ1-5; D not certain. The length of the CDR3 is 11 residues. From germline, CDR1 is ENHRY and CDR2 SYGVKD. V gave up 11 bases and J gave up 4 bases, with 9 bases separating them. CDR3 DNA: TGTGCCTCGGGCACGAATCAGCCCCAGCATTTT. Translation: CASGTNQPQHF.

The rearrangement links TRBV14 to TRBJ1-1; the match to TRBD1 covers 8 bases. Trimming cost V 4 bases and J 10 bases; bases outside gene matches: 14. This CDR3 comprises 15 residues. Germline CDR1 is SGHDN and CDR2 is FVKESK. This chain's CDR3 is CASSRLTGDVSGAFF. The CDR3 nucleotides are TGTGCCAGCAGCCGCCTGACAGGGGATGTGAGTGGAGCTTTCTTT.

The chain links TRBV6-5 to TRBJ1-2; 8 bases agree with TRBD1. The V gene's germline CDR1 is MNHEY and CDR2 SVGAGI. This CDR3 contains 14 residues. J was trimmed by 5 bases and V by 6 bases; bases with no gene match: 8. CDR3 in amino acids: CASRAGTGIYGYTF. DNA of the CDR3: TGTGCCAGCAGAGCGGGGACAGGAATATATGGCTACACCTTC.

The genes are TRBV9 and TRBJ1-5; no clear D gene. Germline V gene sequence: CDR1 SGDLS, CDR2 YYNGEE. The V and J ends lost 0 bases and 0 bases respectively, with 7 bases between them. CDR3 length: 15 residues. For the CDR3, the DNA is TGTGCCAGCAGCGTAGGTACTTCTAGCAATCAGCCCCAGCATTTT. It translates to CASSVGTSSNQPQHF.

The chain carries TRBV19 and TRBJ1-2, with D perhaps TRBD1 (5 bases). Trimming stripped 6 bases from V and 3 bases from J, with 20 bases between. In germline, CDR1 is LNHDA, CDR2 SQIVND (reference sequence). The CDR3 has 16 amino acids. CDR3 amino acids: CASSLLGTGGDYGYTF. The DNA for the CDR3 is TGTGCCAGTAGCCTCCTGGGGACGGGGGGAGACTATGGCTACACCTTC.

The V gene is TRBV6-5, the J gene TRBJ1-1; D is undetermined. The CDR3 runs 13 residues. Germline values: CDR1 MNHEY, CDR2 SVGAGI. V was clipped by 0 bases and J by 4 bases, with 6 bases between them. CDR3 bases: TGTGCCAGCAGTTACTCGATTAGCACTGAAGCTTTCTTT. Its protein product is CASSYSISTEAFF.

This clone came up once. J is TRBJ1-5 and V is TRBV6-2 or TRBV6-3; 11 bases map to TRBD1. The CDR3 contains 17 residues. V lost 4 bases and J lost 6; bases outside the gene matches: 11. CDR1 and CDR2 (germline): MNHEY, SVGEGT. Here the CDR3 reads CASSSYPRTGGTQPQHF. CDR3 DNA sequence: TGTGCCAGCAGTTCCTACCCGAGGACAGGGGGCACTCAGCCCCAGCATTTT.

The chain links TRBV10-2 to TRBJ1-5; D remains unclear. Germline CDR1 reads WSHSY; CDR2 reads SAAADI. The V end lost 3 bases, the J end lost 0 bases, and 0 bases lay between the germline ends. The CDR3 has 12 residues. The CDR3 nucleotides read TGCGCCAGCAGTGATAGCAATCAGCCCCAGCATTTT. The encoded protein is CASSDSNQPQHF.

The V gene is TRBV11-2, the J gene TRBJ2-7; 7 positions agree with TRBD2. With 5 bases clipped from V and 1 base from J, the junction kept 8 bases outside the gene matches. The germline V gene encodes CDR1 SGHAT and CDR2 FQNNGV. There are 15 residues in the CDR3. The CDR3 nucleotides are TGTGCCAGCAGCGAAGTCGGGAGGCCGTCCTACGAGCAGTACTTC. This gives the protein CASSEVGRPSYEQYF.

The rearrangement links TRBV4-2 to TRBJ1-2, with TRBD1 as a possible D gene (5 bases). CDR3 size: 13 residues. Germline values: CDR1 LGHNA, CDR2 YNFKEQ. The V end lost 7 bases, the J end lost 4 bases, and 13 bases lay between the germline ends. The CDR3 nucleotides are TGTGCCAGCACCCAGGGTAATGCCTATGGCTACACCTTC. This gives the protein CASTQGNAYGYTF.

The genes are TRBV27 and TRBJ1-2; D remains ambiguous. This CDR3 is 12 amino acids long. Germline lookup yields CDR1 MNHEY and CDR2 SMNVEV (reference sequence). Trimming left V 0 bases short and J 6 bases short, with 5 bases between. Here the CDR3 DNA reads TGTGCCAGCAGTTTATCGGGGAATGGCTACACCTTC. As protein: CASSLSGNGYTF.

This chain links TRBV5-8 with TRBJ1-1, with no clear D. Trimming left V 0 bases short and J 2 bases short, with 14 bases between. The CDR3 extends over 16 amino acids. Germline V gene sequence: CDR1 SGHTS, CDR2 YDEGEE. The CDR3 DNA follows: TGTGCCAGCAGCTTGGTCGTAGGGAACCCAAACACTGAAGCTTTCTTT. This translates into CASSLVVGNPNTEAFF.